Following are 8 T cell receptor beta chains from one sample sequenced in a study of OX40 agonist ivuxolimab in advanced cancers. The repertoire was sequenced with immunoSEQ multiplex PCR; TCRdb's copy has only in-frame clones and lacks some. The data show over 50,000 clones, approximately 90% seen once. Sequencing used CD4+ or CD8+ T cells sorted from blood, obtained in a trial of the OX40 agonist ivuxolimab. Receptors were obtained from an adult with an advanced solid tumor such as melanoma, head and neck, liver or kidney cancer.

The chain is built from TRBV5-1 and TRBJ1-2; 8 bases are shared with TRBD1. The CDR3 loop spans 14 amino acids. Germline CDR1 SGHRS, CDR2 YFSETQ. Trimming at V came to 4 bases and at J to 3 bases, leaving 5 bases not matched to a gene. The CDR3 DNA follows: TGCGCCAGCAGCGTACAGGGGGATGACTATGGCTACACCTTC. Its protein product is CASSVQGDDYGYTF.

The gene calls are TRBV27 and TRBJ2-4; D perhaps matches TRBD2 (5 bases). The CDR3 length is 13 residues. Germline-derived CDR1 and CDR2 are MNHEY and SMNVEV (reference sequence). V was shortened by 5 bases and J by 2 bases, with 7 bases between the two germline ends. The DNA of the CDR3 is TGTGCCAGCAGTCCGGGGTCCAAAAACATTCAGTACTTC. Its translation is CASSPGSKNIQYF.

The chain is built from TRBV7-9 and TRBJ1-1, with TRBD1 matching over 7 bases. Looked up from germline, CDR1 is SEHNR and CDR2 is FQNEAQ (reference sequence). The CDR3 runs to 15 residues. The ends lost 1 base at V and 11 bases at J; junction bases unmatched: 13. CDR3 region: CASSLGFGEGAMAFF. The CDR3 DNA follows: TGTGCCAGCAGCTTAGGTTTTGGGGAGGGGGCGATGGCTTTCTTT.

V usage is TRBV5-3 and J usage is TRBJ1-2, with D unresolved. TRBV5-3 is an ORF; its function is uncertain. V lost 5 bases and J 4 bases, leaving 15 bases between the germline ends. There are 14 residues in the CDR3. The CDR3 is CARRRSRQAYGYTF. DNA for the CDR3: TGTGCCAGAAGGAGGTCTAGGCAGGCCTATGGCTACACCTTC.

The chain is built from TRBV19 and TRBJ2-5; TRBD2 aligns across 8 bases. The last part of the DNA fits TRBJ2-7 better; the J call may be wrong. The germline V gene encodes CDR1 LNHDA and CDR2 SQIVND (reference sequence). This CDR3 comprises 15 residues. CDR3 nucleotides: TGTGCCAGTAGTACAGGACTAGCCTGGGACTACGAGCAGTACTTC. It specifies CASSTGLAWDYEQYF.

The CDR3 bases are TGTGCCAGCAGCCTCCAATCCGATGAGCAGTTCTTC. This gives the protein CASSLQSDEQFF. The V call is TRBV7-9, the J call TRBJ2-1, with unresolved D. Trimming stripped 5 bases from V and 8 bases from J, with 10 bases between. The CDR3 is 12 amino acids. Germline-derived CDR1 and CDR2 are SEHNR and FQNEAQ (reference sequence).

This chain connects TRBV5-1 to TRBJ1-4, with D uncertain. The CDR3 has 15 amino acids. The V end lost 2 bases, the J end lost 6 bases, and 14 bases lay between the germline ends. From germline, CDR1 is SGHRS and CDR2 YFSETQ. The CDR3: CASSFTLRQDEKLFF. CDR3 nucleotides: TGCGCCAGCAGCTTTACCCTCCGCCAGGATGAAAAACTGTTTTTT.

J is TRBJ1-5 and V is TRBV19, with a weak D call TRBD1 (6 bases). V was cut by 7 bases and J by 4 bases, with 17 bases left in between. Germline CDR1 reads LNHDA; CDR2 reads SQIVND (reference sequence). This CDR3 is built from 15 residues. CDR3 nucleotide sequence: TGTGCCAGTACCCGAGGGGGAGACAGGAATCAGCCCCAGCATTTT. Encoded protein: CASTRGGDRNQPQHF.